Each of the 16 T cell receptor beta chains below was sequenced from the same sample in a study of identical twins. TCRdb re-analysed the 5' RACE reads in MiXCR, keeping a single row per CDR3 protein. The sample has 450,000 or so distinct CDR3 sequences, 12% to 15% seen once. This sample was also put to use in a study of yellow fever vaccine responses in identical twins.

The sample consisted of CD4+ T cells sorted from blood. The receptor source for this set is a woman aged 18-30 years in good health.

This clonotype was recorded many times. This rearrangement joins TRBV5-1 to TRBJ2-2, with D possibly TRBD2 on 6 matching bases. V was pared by 0 bases and J by 2 bases, with 8 bases between. The CDR3 has 15 residues. The germline CDR1 and CDR2 sequences are SGHRS and YFSETQ. The CDR3 region has the DNA TGCGCCAGCAGCTTGGACGGGAGTAACACCGGGGAGCTGTTTTTT. It yields the protein CASSLDGSNTGELFF. Full variable domain (rest looked up from reference TRBV5-1 and TRBJ2-2): KAGVTQTPRYLIKTRGQQVTLSCSPISGHRSVSWYQQTPGQGLQFLFEYFSETQRNKGNFPGRFSGRQFSNSRSEMNVSTLELGDSALYLCASSLDGSNTGELFFGEGSRLTVL.

V and J are TRBV20-1 and TRBJ1-2; 8 nucleotides agree with TRBD1. Germline assignment: CDR1 DFQATT and CDR2 SNEGSKA (reference sequence). The CDR3 runs to 15 residues. V dropped 1 base and J dropped 3; count of bases not matched to a gene: 7. The CDR3 sequence is CSARGSGGADYGYTF. CDR3 coding DNA: TGCAGTGCTAGAGGGTCAGGGGGCGCGGACTATGGCTACACCTTC.

The chain combines TRBV25-1 with TRBJ1-2, with 7 bases identical to TRBD1. Germline CDR1 is MGHDK and CDR2 is SYGVNS. Trimming took 3 bases from V and 4 from J; bases not matched to a gene: 8. CDR3 size: 15 residues. The CDR3: CASSDFHRGGYGYTF. The CDR3 DNA sequence: TGTGCCAGCAGTGACTTTCACAGGGGAGGCTATGGCTACACCTTC.

This sequence joins TRBV7-9 and TRBJ2-1; 8 bases are a match to TRBD2. Germline loops: CDR1 SEHNR, CDR2 FQNEAQ (reference sequence). The length of the CDR3 is 15 residues. Unmatched junction bases numbered 10, after V lost 5 bases and J lost 7 bases. CDR3 loop: CASSPREGGANEQFF. The CDR3 coding sequence is TGTGCCAGCAGCCCCCGGGAGGGCGGCGCGAATGAGCAGTTCTTC.

This chain links TRBV9 with TRBJ2-3; no clear D. Trimming left V 4 bases short and J 0 bases short, with 6 bases between. Germline CDR1 and CDR2: SGDLS and YYNGEE. CDR3 length: 13 residues. The CDR3 nucleotides read TGTGCCAGCAGCAAAGACAGCACAGATACGCAGTATTTT. Translation gives CASSKDSTDTQYF.

The genes are TRBV4-3 and TRBJ2-3; D is undetermined. The V gene's germline CDR1 is LGHNA and CDR2 YSLEER. There are 15 residues in the CDR3. V was clipped by 1 base and J by 5 bases, with 13 bases between them. The CDR3 here is CASSQAARTQDTQYF. In DNA, the CDR3 is TGCGCCAGCAGCCAAGCAGCTAGGACCCAAGATACGCAGTATTTT.

This clonotype occurred many times. This chain links TRBV7-9 with TRBJ2-5; 7 bases are a match to TRBD1. With V trimmed by 1 base and J by 4 bases, 9 bases remained unmatched. This CDR3 region has 16 residues. CDR1 and CDR2 from the germline V gene are SEHNR and FQNEAQ (reference sequence). This chain's CDR3 is CASSLGSKGAGETQYF. In DNA form, the CDR3 reads TGTGCCAGCAGCTTAGGGTCTAAGGGGGCGGGAGAGACCCAGTACTTC.

This clonotype has more than one count but fewer than ten. The V call is TRBV9, the J call TRBJ2-7, with TRBD2 matching 12 bases. Trimming cost V 7 bases and J 5 bases; bases outside gene matches: 10. Germline assignment: CDR1 SGDLS and CDR2 YYNGEE. The CDR3 has 15 amino acids. Written as DNA, the CDR3 is TGTGCCAGCGACCCTTACAGACTAGCGGGGGACGAGCAGTACTTC. It translates to CASDPYRLAGDEQYF.

This clonotype was observed a handful of times. V gene TRBV6-2 or TRBV6-3 combines with J gene TRBJ1-5; D possibly corresponds to TRBD1 (5 bases). V was shortened by 6 bases and J by 4 bases, with 16 bases between the two germline ends. From germline, CDR1 is MNHEY and CDR2 SVGEGT. The CDR3 sequence is 15 residues long. CDR3 in amino acids: CASSQYRGGNQPQHF. The CDR3 DNA reads TGTGCCAGCAGCCAATACCGGGGCGGGAATCAGCCCCAGCATTTT.

There are a few counts of this clonotype. This chain joins TRBV5-1 and TRBJ2-3; D ambiguous. CDR1 and CDR2 from the germline V gene are SGHRS and YFSETQ. V lost 0 bases, J lost 6 bases, and 14 bases lay in between. The CDR3 runs to 15 residues. The CDR3 spells CASSLALGASDTQYF. The CDR3 bases are TGCGCCAGCAGCTTGGCTCTGGGCGCGTCGGATACGCAGTATTTT.

This clonotype was counted only a few times. The chain has TRBV6-2 or TRBV6-3 and TRBJ2-3; D is unclear. The CDR3 length is 14 residues. The germline V and J ends were trimmed by 6 bases and 4 bases, with 14 bases remaining between them. The V gene's germline CDR1 is MNHEY and CDR2 SVGEGT. CDR3 nucleotides: TGTGCCAGCAGCCATACTGACAAGTCAGATACGCAGTATTTT. Its protein is CASSHTDKSDTQYF.

This clonotype was observed at least ten times. This CDR3 reads CASSLKGADQPQHF. For the CDR3, the DNA is TGTGCCAGCAGCTTAAAGGGGGCGGATCAGCCCCAGCATTTT. The rearrangement uses TRBV7-9 and TRBJ1-5; 7 nucleotides agree with TRBD1. After removal of 2 bases from V and 5 bases from J, the junction contained 3 bases not matched to a gene. CDR1 and CDR2 from the germline V gene are SEHNR and FQNEAQ (reference sequence). The CDR3 length is 14 residues.

This clonotype was seen only a few times. The chain employs TRBV12-3 or TRBV12-4 and TRBJ1-3; perhaps TRBD1 as D (5 bases). This CDR3 spans 15 amino acids. The germline V and J ends were trimmed by 5 bases and 6 bases, with 17 bases remaining between them. The chain's CDR3 is CASSLGDRQANTIYF. CDR3 bases: TGTGCCAGCAGTCTTGGGGACCGGCAGGCAAACACCATATATTTT.

The chain carries TRBV9 and TRBJ2-1; D may be TRBD2 (6 bases). Germline CDR1 is SGDLS and CDR2 is YYNGEE. The CDR3 extends over 15 amino acids. Trimming shortened V by 0 bases and J by 2 bases, and 9 bases separated the two germline ends. CDR3 amino acids: CASSVARETYNEQFF. The CDR3 DNA sequence: TGTGCCAGCAGCGTAGCGCGGGAAACCTACAATGAGCAGTTCTTC. Supplemented by reference TRBV9 and TRBJ2-1, the full variable domain reads DSGVTQTPKHLITATGQRVTLRCSPRSGDLSVYWYQQSLDQGLQFLIQYYNGEERAKGNILERFSAQQFPDLHSELNLSSLELGDSALYFCASSVARETYNEQFFGPGTRLTVL.

This clonotype was seen more than once but under ten times. The chain recombines TRBV20-1 with TRBJ1-1, with 8 bases matching TRBD1. This CDR3 is 14 amino acids long. Looked up from germline, CDR1 is DFQATT and CDR2 is SNEGSKA (reference sequence). V dropped 5 bases and J dropped 5; count of bases not matched to a gene: 10. The CDR3 DNA reads TGCAGTGCTCCCTCTACAGGGGGTAGAACTGAAGCTTTCTTT. Protein sequence: CSAPSTGGRTEAFF.

The CDR3, as DNA: TGCGCCAGCAGCGGGGGACAGTTAAATGAAAAACTGTTTTTT. Translating it yields CASSGGQLNEKLFF. The chain uses TRBV5-1 and TRBJ1-4; 7 nucleotides match TRBD1. This CDR3 comprises 14 residues. CDR1 and CDR2 from the germline V gene are SGHRS and YFSETQ. Losses at the gene ends were 4 bases for V and 5 bases for J; bases not matched to a gene: 5. Based on the CDR3 plus reference TRBV5-1 and TRBJ1-4, the full variable domain is KAGVTQTPRYLIKTRGQQVTLSCSPISGHRSVSWYQQTPGQGLQFLFEYFSETQRNKGNFPGRFSGRQFSNSRSEMNVSTLELGDSALYLCASSGGQLNEKLFFGSGTQLSVL.